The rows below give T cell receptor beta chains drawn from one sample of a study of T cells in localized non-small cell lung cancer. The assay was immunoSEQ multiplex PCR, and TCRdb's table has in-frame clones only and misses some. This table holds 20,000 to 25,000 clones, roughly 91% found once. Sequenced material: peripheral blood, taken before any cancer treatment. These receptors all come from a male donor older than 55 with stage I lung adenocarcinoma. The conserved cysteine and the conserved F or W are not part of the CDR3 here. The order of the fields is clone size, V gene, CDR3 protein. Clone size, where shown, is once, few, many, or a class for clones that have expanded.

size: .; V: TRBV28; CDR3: ASSQPAGAGTMGETQY
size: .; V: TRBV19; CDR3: ASSFGQQKLF
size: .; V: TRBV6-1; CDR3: ASSDGNSPRLDEQF
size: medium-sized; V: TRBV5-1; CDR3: ASKEQGDNQPQH
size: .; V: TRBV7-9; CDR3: ASSLTGRDTQY
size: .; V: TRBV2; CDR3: ASSYGGSEY
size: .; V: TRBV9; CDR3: ASSVQPWGSNTGELF
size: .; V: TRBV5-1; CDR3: ASSLELAPTGELF
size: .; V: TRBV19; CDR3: ASSIQDRGPQETQY
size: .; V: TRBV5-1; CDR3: ASSLEPGREAF
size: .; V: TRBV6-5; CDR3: ASSYSTGAMNTEAF
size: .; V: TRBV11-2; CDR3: ASSLGTGGFEQY
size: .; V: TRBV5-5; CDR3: ASSFGGGAETQY
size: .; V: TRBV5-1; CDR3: ASGRTDRRETQY
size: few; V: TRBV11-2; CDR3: ASSLGGVDSPLH
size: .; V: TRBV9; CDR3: ASSVEVRGGGDTQY
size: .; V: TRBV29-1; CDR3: SVETSGYEQY
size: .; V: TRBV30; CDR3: AWRGWGANEKLF
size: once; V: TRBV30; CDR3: AWSVGGELF
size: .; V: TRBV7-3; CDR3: ASSLSGTLNTGELF
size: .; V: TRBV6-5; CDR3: ASSLSGTANTGELF
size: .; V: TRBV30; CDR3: AFPHPAGFTGELF
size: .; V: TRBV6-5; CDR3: ASRSPGGGPQH
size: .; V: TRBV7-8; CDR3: ASSPGPSSYNEQF
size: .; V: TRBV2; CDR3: ASRVTGSNQPQH
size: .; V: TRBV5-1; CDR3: ASSPTGDYNEQF
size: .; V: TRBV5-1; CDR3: ASSLTPSGSSGELF
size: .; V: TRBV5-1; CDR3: ASSLTQGGFRGYT
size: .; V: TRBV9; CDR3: ASSSPPGNPNTGELF
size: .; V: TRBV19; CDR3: ASSAGEAANTGELF
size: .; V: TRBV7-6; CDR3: ASTPLRATGELF
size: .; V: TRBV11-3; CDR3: ASSLNSYNEQF
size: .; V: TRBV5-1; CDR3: ASSLTSGGASYNEQF
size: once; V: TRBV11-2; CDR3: ASSPGVSGRSDTQY
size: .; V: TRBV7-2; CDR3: ASRSLGDTQY
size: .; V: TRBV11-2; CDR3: ASSLGRHGELF
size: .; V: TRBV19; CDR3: ASNEGSMNTEAF
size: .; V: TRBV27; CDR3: ASSLSGETQY
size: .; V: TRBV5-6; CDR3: ASSLEGEGGMGETQY
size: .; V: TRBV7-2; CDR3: ASSGPGTDTQY
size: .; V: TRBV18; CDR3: ASSPPNTEAF
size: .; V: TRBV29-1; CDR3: SVEVGGPDTQY
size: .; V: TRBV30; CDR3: ARTGPANNSPLH
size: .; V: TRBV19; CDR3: ASIPGSSGNTIY
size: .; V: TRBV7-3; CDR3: ASSPQGARNSPLH
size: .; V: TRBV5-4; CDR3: ASSGNPPGNTGELF
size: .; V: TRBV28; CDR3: ASSFAGVTRETQY
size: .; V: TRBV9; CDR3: ASSVGVGDESSYNEQF
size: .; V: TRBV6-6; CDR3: ASSLAGGQY
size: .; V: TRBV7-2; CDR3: ASSLGQVEKLF
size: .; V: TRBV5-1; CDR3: ASSLGGQGHQPQH
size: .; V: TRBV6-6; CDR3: AATARLRETQY
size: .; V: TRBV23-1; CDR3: ASSQDRGADTQY
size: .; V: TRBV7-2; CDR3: ASSFPTDTQY
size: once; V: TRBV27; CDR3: ASSLLAKNIQY
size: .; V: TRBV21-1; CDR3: ASSPSKVGSERTTNEKLF
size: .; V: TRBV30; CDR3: AWRGPDTQY
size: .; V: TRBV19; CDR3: ASSPRGDGYGYT
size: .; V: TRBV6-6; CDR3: ASSYSSQGYEQY
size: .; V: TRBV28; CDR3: ASSFGIRPVGSRSYEQY